Below, 15 T cell receptor beta chains from the same sample are listed, as sequenced in a study of beta chain features in type 1 diabetes. General observations from the study: Among all four CD4+ subsets, Type 1 diabetes patients had TCRB CDR3s that were moderately but significantly shorter.

cDNA synthesis used the whole RNA isolate, giving expressed TCRB sequences. Assay used: immunoSEQ multiplex PCR; TCRdb lists only in-frame clones, some missing. Among 280,000 or so clones listed, roughly 15% were seen once. Which antigens these TCRs recognize remains unknown. The sequencing sample was made of naive CD4+ T cells from blood. Every receptor here comes from a man aged 18 to 30 with type 1 diabetes.

The V gene is TRBV5-4, the J gene TRBJ2-1, with TRBD1 as a possible D gene (5 bases). CDR1 is SGHNT, CDR2 YYREEE, per germline (reference sequence). The CDR3 spans 13 residues. V lost 5 bases and J 7 bases, leaving 13 bases between the germline ends. The DNA for the CDR3 is TGTGCCAGCAGACGATACGACAGTAATGAGCAGTTCTTC. Protein: CASRRYDSNEQFF.

This clone turned up a few times. This rearrangement joins TRBV7-9 to TRBJ2-3; D is unclear. Germline lookup yields CDR1 SEHNR and CDR2 FQNEAQ (reference sequence). This CDR3 has 11 residues. The germline V and J ends were trimmed by 4 bases and 12 bases, with 11 bases remaining between them. The CDR3 DNA is TGTGCCAGCAGCTCCTCGGTCTATCAGTATTTT. Protein sequence: CASSSSVYQYF.

This clone has a handful of counts. V usage is TRBV4-3 and J usage is TRBJ2-7; 8 positions match TRBD1. J gave up 3 bases and V 1 base, and 2 bases lay outside the gene matches. This CDR3 comprises 14 residues. CDR1 and CDR2 from the germline V gene are LGHNA and YSLEER. CDR3 protein: CASSQAQGGYEQYF. In DNA form, the CDR3 reads TGCGCCAGCAGCCAAGCACAGGGGGGCTACGAGCAGTACTTC.

This clone showed up just a few times. CDR3 DNA sequence: TGTGCCAGCAAGGCGGCAGATACGCAGTATTTT. The encoded protein is CASKAADTQYF. The chain recombines TRBV25-1 with TRBJ2-3; D gene unclear. Trimming cost V 7 bases and J 4 bases, with 6 bases left between them. This CDR3 comprises 11 residues. CDR1 and CDR2 (germline): MGHDK, SYGVNS. The complete variable domain, with remaining parts taken from reference TRBV25-1 and TRBJ2-3, reads EADIYQTPRYLVIGTGKKITLECSQTMGHDKMYWYQQDPGMELHLIHYSYGVNSTEKGDLSSESTVSRIRTEHFPLTLESARPSHTSQYLCASKAADTQYFGPGTRLTVL.

This clone was counted a few times. J is TRBJ2-7 and V is TRBV9, with D possibly being TRBD2 (5 bases). CDR3 length equals 15 residues. Between the trimmed V and J ends, which lost 0 bases and 0 bases, there was a span of 10 bases. Per the germline V gene, CDR1 is SGDLS and CDR2 is YYNGEE. CDR3 in amino acids: CASSVAPGVSYEQYF. The CDR3 DNA follows: TGTGCCAGCAGCGTAGCTCCCGGGGTCTCCTACGAGCAGTACTTC.

This clone was detected a few times. The rearrangement links TRBV5-4 to TRBJ2-1, with D possibly matching TRBD1 (6 bases). The CDR3 loop spans 14 amino acids. CDR1 and CDR2 (germline): SGHNT, YYREEE (reference sequence). Trimming stripped 7 bases from V and 5 bases from J, with 16 bases between. The CDR3 region has the DNA TGTGCCAGCGGGATGGGGACACTAAACAATGAGCAGTTCTTC. This translates into CASGMGTLNNEQFF.

There are a few counts of this clone. This sequence joins TRBV20-1 and TRBJ2-7; a weak D match, TRBD2 (5 bases). The CDR3 has 10 residues. V was shortened by 3 bases and J by 5 bases, with 5 bases between the two germline ends. Germline assignment: CDR1 DFQATT and CDR2 SNEGSKA (reference sequence). CDR3 residues: CSARRDEQYF. DNA of the CDR3: TGCAGTGCTAGGAGGGACGAGCAGTACTTC.

This clone turned up a few times. The rearrangement joins TRBV11-2 to TRBJ2-2; D is unresolved. The CDR3 totals 16 residues. Trimming took off 5 bases at V and 2 bases at J, with 15 bases between the two ends. The V gene's germline CDR1 is SGHAT and CDR2 FQNNGV. CDR3 region: CASSQNRVYNTGELFF. In DNA form, the CDR3 reads TGTGCCAGCAGCCAAAATCGAGTCTATAACACCGGGGAGCTGTTTTTT.

This clone was counted a few times. The V and J genes are TRBV5-1 and TRBJ2-1; 8 nucleotides line up with TRBD2. Germline V gives CDR1 SGHRS, CDR2 YFSETQ. With 1 base clipped from V and 6 bases from J, the junction kept 6 bases outside the gene matches. CDR3 length: 15 amino acids. The CDR3 nucleotides are TGCGCCAGCAGCTTGACTAGCGGTCTGGCCAATGAGCAGTTCTTC. The encoded protein is CASSLTSGLANEQFF.

In its sample, this clone was seen a few times. The chain joins TRBV5-1 to TRBJ1-1; D perhaps matches TRBD1 (5 bases). The CDR3 contains 15 residues. The germline gives CDR1 SGHRS, CDR2 YFSETQ. The V end lost 0 bases, the J end lost 2 bases, and 11 bases lay between the germline ends. As DNA, the CDR3 is TGCGCCAGCAGCTTGGAAGGGGAACTAAACACTGAAGCTTTCTTT. It is translated as CASSLEGELNTEAFF.

The V call is TRBV11-2, the J call TRBJ1-2; D is ambiguous. The CDR3 is 13 amino acids. Germline CDR1 is SGHAT and CDR2 is FQNNGV. V dropped 6 bases and J dropped 2 bases, with 10 bases sitting between them. This CDR3 reads CASREGLNYGYTF. For the CDR3, the DNA is TGTGCCAGCAGGGAGGGTTTGAACTATGGCTACACCTTC.

The chain carries TRBV19 and TRBJ2-2; 9 nucleotides line up with TRBD2. V was clipped by 7 bases and J by 0 bases; unmatched bases: 12. CDR3 length: 18 residues. CDR1 is LNHDA, CDR2 SQIVND, per germline (reference sequence). CDR3 residues: CASTPGLAGFANTGELFF. CDR3 DNA sequence: TGTGCCAGTACCCCGGGTCTAGCGGGATTCGCGAACACCGGGGAGCTGTTTTTT.

This clone has a handful of counts. J is TRBJ2-7 and V is TRBV18; D not certain. V was pared by 0 bases and J by 1 base, with 7 bases between. The CDR3 length is 14 residues. Germline V gene sequence: CDR1 KGHSH, CDR2 LQKENI. CDR3 region: CASSPPSLSYEQYF. Written as DNA, the CDR3 is TGTGCCAGCTCACCACCGTCCTTGTCCTACGAGCAGTACTTC.

The table lists this clone with a few counts. This sequence joins TRBV19 and TRBJ2-3; D unclear. The CDR3 has 14 residues. CDR1 is LNHDA and CDR2 is SQIVND in the germline V gene (reference sequence). V lost 6 bases and J lost 0, with 10 bases in between. CDR3 loop: CASSSIGSTDTQYF. CDR3 DNA sequence: TGTGCCAGTAGCTCCATCGGGAGCACAGATACGCAGTATTTT. Combining the CDR3 with reference TRBV19 and TRBJ2-3 gives the whole variable domain DGGITQSPKYLFRKEGQNVTLSCEQNLNHDAMYWYRQDPGQGLRLIYYSQIVNDFQKGDIAEGYSVSREKKESFPLTVTSAQKNPTAFYLCASSSIGSTDTQYFGPGTRLTVL.

Notes on this clone: The same CDR3 arises from other DNA sequences in this sample as well. The V call is TRBV7-2, the J call TRBJ2-7; 7 bases fit TRBD2. The ends lost 0 bases at V and 4 bases at J; junction bases unmatched: 3. The CDR3 runs to 14 residues. Germline assignment: CDR1 SGHTA and CDR2 FQGNSA. CDR3 DNA sequence: TGTGCCAGCAGCTTAGCGGGAGGGGTTTACGAGCAGTACTTC. Translated, it gives CASSLAGGVYEQYF.